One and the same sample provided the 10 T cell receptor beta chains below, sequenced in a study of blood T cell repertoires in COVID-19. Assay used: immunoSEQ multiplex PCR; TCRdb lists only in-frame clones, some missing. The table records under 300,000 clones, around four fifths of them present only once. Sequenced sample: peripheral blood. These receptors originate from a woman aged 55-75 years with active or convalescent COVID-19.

The CDR3 region has the DNA TGTGCCAGCAGTGGCTCTAGCGGCACCGGGGAGCTGTTTTTT. Its protein product is CASSGSSGTGELFF. V is TRBV2 and J is TRBJ2-2; 7 bases line up with TRBD2. Germline V gene data show CDR1 as SNHLY and CDR2 as FYNNEI. The CDR3 has 14 residues. Trimming removed 4 bases from V and 4 bases from J; junction bases left unmatched: 3.

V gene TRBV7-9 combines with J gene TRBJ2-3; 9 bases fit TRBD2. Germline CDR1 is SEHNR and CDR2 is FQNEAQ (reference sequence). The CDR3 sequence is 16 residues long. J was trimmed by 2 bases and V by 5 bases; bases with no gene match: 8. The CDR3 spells CASSNGTSRFTDTQYF. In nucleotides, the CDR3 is TGTGCCAGCAGCAACGGGACTAGCCGGTTCACAGATACGCAGTATTTT.

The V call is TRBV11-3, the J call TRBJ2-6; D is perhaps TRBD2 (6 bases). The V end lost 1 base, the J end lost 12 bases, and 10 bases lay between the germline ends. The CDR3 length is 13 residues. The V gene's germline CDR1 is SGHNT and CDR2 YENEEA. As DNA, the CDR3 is TGTGCCAGCAGCTTAGGGGGGGAGAGCGTCCTGACTTTC. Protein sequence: CASSLGGESVLTF.

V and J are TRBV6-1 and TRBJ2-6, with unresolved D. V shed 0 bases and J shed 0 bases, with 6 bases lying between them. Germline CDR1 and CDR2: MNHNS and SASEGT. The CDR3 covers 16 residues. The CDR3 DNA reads TGTGCCAGCAGTGAAGCGCCGGGCTCTGGGGCCAACGTCCTGACTTTC. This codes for CASSEAPGSGANVLTF.

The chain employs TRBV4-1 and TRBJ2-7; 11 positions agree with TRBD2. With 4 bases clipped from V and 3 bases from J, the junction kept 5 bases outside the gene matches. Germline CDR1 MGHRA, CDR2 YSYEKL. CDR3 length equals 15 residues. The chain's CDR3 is CASSPGTSGHYEQYF. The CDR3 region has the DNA TGCGCCAGCAGCCCTGGGACTAGCGGCCACTACGAGCAGTACTTC.

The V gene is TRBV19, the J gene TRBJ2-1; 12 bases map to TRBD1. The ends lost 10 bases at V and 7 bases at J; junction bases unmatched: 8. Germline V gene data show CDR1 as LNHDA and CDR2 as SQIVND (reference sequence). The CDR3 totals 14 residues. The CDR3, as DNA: TGTGCCATTGGAGGGGACAGGGGGCGGAATGAGCAGTTCTTC. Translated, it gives CAIGGDRGRNEQFF.

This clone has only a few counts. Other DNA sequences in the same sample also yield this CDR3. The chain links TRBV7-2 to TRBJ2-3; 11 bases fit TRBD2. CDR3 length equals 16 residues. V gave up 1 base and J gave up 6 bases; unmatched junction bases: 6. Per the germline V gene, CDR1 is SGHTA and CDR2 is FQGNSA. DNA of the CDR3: TGTGCCAGCAGCTTAGACGGAACTAGCGGGGGCGATACGCAGTATTTT. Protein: CASSLDGTSGGDTQYF.

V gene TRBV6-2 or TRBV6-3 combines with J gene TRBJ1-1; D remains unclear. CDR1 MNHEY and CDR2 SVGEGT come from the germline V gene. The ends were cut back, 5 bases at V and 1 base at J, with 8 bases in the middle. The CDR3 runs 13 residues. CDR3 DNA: TGTGCCAGCAGTAACAACAGGAACACTGAAGCTTTCTTT. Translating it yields CASSNNRNTEAFF.

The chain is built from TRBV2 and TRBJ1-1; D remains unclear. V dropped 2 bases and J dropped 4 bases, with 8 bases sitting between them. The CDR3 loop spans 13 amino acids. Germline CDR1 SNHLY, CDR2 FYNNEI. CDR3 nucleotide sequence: TGTGCCAGCAGTGAACTGTTGAGCACTGAAGCTTTCTTT. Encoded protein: CASSELLSTEAFF.

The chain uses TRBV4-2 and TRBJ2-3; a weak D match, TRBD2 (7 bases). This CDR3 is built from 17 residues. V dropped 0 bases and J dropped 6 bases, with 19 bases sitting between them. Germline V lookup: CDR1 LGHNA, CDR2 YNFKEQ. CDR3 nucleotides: TGTGCCAGCAGCCAAGAGGCGTCCGGGGGGCCTTGGGATACGCAGTATTTT. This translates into CASSQEASGGPWDTQYF.